The rows below give T cell receptor beta chains drawn from one sample of a study of blood T cells in healthy people across ages. TCRdb recomputed calls from the 5' RACE reads with MiXCR, one row per CDR3 protein. The table records over 700,000 distinct CDR3 sequences, approximately 25% of them present only once. The same data also went into a second study, on T cells of mothers and their children.

Sequenced input: blood. Every receptor here comes from a boy between 10 and 17 years old in good health. CDR3s include the opening cysteine and the closing phenylalanine or tryptophan. A D gene is named only where the DNA matches it firmly. Not all rows give a size; the values are once, few, many and, for expanded clones, a class.

>NA|few|16|TRBV20-1|TRBJ1-2
CSARDGLLMTVDGYTF
TGCAGTGCTAGAGATGGGCTGTTAATGACAGTCGATGGCTACACCTTC
>TRBD1|NA|12|TRBV14|TRBJ1-2
CASSQVEGQHRF
TGTGCCAGCAGCCAAGTCGAGGGACAGCATCGCTTC
>TRBD2|NA|16|TRBV6-2/TRBV6-3|TRBJ2-1
CASSPAGGGVGYEQFF
TGTGCCAGCAGCCCGGCCGGGGGGGGCGTTGGCTATGAGCAGTTCTTC
>NA|few|15|TRBV4-1|TRBJ2-5
CASSRLAQGRETQYF
TGCGCCAGCAGCCGACTCGCTCAAGGGAGAGAGACCCAGTACTTC
>NA|few|13|TRBV28|TRBJ1-2
CASTPNRNYGYTF
TGTGCCAGCACCCCCAATCGGAACTATGGCTACACCTTC
>NA|NA|15|TRBV7-9|TRBJ2-7
CASSFSGQISYEQYF
TGTGCCAGCAGCTTCTCAGGACAAATCTCCTACGAGCAGTACTTC
>NA|NA|13|TRBV4-3|TRBJ2-3
CASSQEQVDTQYF
TGCGCCAGCAGCCAAGAACAGGTTGATACGCAGTATTTT
>NA|NA|15|TRBV3-1|TRBJ2-4
CASSQDSLSKNIQYF
TGTGCCAGCAGCCAAGATAGTCTATCCAAAAACATTCAGTACTTC
>NA|few|14|TRBV6-5|TRBJ1-2
CASRMGQAIYGYTF
TGTGCCAGTAGGATGGGCCAAGCGATCTATGGCTACACCTTC
>NA|NA|12|TRBV7-2|TRBJ1-1
CASSLPTGGAFF
TGTGCCAGCAGCTTACCGACCGGGGGAGCTTTCTTT
>TRBD2|NA|15|TRBV7-2|TRBJ2-5
CASQLAGVNRETQYF
TGTGCCAGTCAACTAGCGGGGGTGAACCGAGAGACCCAGTACTTC
>NA|few|16|TRBV29-1|TRBJ2-2
CSAAQGSFRGTGELFF
TGCAGCGCCGCCCAGGGTAGTTTTCGAGGCACCGGGGAGCTGTTTTTT
>NA|NA|14|TRBV25-1|TRBJ2-1
CASSDRTAYNEQFF
TGTGCCAGCAGTGATCGGACAGCCTACAATGAGCAGTTCTTC
>TRBD1|NA|15|TRBV7-9|TRBJ1-4
CAGSAPRTGIEKLFF
TGTGCCGGCAGCGCACCGAGGACAGGGATTGAAAAACTGTTTTTT
>NA|once|13|TRBV29-1|TRBJ2-7
CSVEVLPFYEQYF
TGCAGCGTTGAAGTCCTACCATTCTACGAGCAGTACTTC
>NA|few|13|TRBV12-3/TRBV12-4|TRBJ2-1
CASSQTGINEQFF
TGTGCCAGCAGCCAAACAGGGATCAATGAGCAGTTCTTC
>TRBD1|few|16|TRBV29-1|TRBJ2-5
CSARPLQGAYGETQYF
TGCAGCGCCCGACCCTTACAGGGGGCTTACGGAGAGACCCAGTACTTC
>TRBD2|few|14|TRBV29-1|TRBJ2-5
CSVEKRGEGETQYF
TGCAGCGTTGAAAAGCGGGGGGAAGGAGAGACCCAGTACTTC
>NA|few|14|TRBV25-1|TRBJ2-3
CASSDIIESDTQYF
TGTGCCAGCAGTGACATAATAGAATCTGATACGCAGTATTTT
>NA|NA|14|TRBV2|TRBJ2-5
CASSVYGGQETQYF
TGTGCCAGCAGTGTGTACGGCGGGCAAGAGACCCAGTACTTC
>TRBD2|few|14|TRBV7-9|TRBJ2-1
CASSPYLAGNEQFF
TGTGCCAGCAGTCCCTACCTAGCGGGGAATGAGCAGTTCTTC
>NA|NA|15|TRBV4-1|TRBJ2-1
CASSQELTLYNEQFF
TGCGCCAGCAGCCAAGAATTGACCCTTTACAATGAGCAGTTCTTC
>NA|few|15|TRBV18|TRBJ1-1
CASSPGPQWDTEAFF
TGTGCCAGCTCACCGGGCCCCCAGTGGGACACTGAAGCTTTCTTT
>NA|few|14|TRBV29-1|TRBJ2-4
CSVETDTIKNIQYF
TGCAGCGTTGAGACGGACACCATCAAGAACATTCAGTACTTC
>NA|NA|14|TRBV29-1|TRBJ1-1
CSVERTWARLEAFF
TGCAGCGTTGAACGGACGTGGGCCCGCTTAGAAGCTTTCTTT
>NA|NA|11|TRBV29-1|TRBJ2-5
CSVEVQEAQYF
TGCAGCGTTGAAGTCCAAGAGGCCCAGTACTTC
>TRBD1|NA|15|TRBV7-2|TRBJ1-4
CASSPLGTAQEKLFF
TGTGCCAGCAGCCCCTTAGGGACAGCCCAAGAAAAACTGTTTTTT
>NA|NA|14|TRBV29-1|TRBJ2-1
CSVSVELAFNEQFF
TGCAGCGTGTCCGTGGAACTAGCTTTTAATGAGCAGTTCTTC
>TRBD1|many|16|TRBV2|TRBJ2-7
CASTLDRDRSSYEQYF
TGTGCCAGCACCCTCGACCGGGACAGGAGCTCCTACGAGCAGTACTTC
>TRBD2|few|15|TRBV7-2|TRBJ2-5
CASSPLAGGWETQYF
TGTGCCAGCAGCCCTCTAGCGGGGGGATGGGAGACCCAGTACTTC
>TRBD2|NA|14|TRBV5-1|TRBJ2-7
CASSTGLAGNEQYF
TGCGCCAGCAGCACCGGACTAGCGGGAAACGAGCAGTACTTC
>TRBD1|few|13|TRBV7-2|TRBJ1-2
CASVQQGLYGYTF
TGTGCCAGCGTTCAACAGGGGTTGTATGGCTACACCTTC
>TRBD1|few|12|TRBV28|TRBJ2-1
CAIRTGTNEQFF
TGTGCCATCCGGACAGGGACAAATGAGCAGTTCTTC
>NA|few|15|TRBV3-1|TRBJ2-7
CASSQFVAENYEQYF
TGTGCCAGCAGCCAATTTGTAGCGGAGAACTACGAGCAGTACTTC
>NA|NA|12|TRBV27|TRBJ2-3
CASSSSPLTQYF
TGTGCCAGCAGTTCTTCACCGCTGACGCAGTATTTT
>NA|NA|15|TRBV5-1|TRBJ2-2
CASSLGTLNTGELFF
TGCGCCAGCAGCTTAGGGACTCTGAACACCGGGGAGCTGTTTTTT
>TRBD2|few|19|TRBV28|TRBJ2-1
CASILGLAGVWSSYNEQFF
TGTGCCAGCATCCTGGGACTAGCGGGAGTTTGGAGCTCCTACAATGAGCAGTTCTTC
>NA|few|15|TRBV24-1|TRBJ2-3
CATSDPLATPDTQYF
TGTGCCACCAGTGATCCTTTAGCGACGCCCGATACGCAGTATTTT
>TRBD2|NA|14|TRBV12-3/TRBV12-4|TRBJ2-1
CASSLQSGRDEQFF
TGTGCCAGCAGTTTGCAAAGCGGGAGGGATGAGCAGTTCTTC
>NA|few|13|TRBV6-2/TRBV6-3|TRBJ2-1
CASRGVPSNEQFF
TGTGCCAGCAGAGGGGTCCCGTCCAATGAGCAGTTCTTC
>TRBD1|NA|14|TRBV12-3/TRBV12-4|TRBJ1-2
CASSSPGQGTPHTF
TGTGCCAGCAGTTCTCCGGGACAGGGCACCCCGCACACCTTC
>TRBD1|NA|15|TRBV12-3/TRBV12-4|TRBJ1-5
CASIQQGAQNQPQHF
TGTGCCAGCATTCAACAGGGGGCGCAGAATCAGCCCCAGCATTTT